The clone carrying this T cell receptor beta chain occurred a few times. Its antigen is currently unknown. Vbeta (60) and Jbeta (13) primers were used in the PCR. Profiled with immunoSEQ multiplex PCR; TCRdb holds only in-frame clones, not every one. The table includes about 120,000 clones, roughly 80% detected once. The data derive from a study of cytomegalovirus exposure and HLA in healthy donors. Points from the study as a whole: It was shown in a later analysis that HLA-associated TCR beta chains were more clonally expanded than other, equally common chains. Later on, a genetic analysis was performed. It linked a missense variant in DCLRE1C with V- and J-gene trimming of TCR beta. Whilst most TCR sequences proved rare, a subset of public TCRs occurred across many donors.

V was shortened by 6 bases and J by 6 bases, with 17 bases between the two germline ends. Germline V gene data show CDR1 as LNHDA and CDR2 as SQIVND (reference sequence). The CDR3 spans 14 residues. The chain links TRBV19 to TRBJ1-1, with unresolved D. Sequenced input: PBMCs. This receptor was identified in a female donor in good health and CMV-seronegative. The CDR3 sequence: CASSRYVYKSEAFF. The CDR3 bases are TGTGCCAGTAGCCGATACGTCTATAAGTCTGAAGCTTTCTTT.